Below are 7 T cell receptor beta chains sequenced from a single sample in a study of blood T cell repertoires in COVID-19. The table came from immunoSEQ multiplex PCR; TCRdb's copy has only in-frame clones and leaves some out. The table has fewer than 50,000 clones, around nine tenths seen once; the top ten hold approximately 5%. The sequenced material came from peripheral blood. These receptors all come from a man aged 55 to 70 with COVID-19, enrolled during active disease.

Of note for this clone: An end of the junction differs from the germline gene, which may be a read error. As DNA, the CDR3 is TGCGCCAGCAGACAAGATCATCTGGGGGCGCTTGGAAACACCATATATTTT. Amino acids: CASRQDHLGALGNTIYF. The chain carries TRBV4-1 and TRBJ1-3; the D gene is possibly TRBD1 (6 bases). CDR3 length: 17 amino acids. CDR1 is MGHRA, CDR2 YSYEKL, per germline.

J is TRBJ1-3 and V is TRBV4-2; TRBD1 agrees at 7 bases. This CDR3 has 16 amino acids. The ends lost 4 bases at V and 0 bases at J; junction bases unmatched: 6. Germline CDR1 is LGHNA and CDR2 is YNFKEQ. The CDR3 spells CASSRGQPSSGNTIYF. The CDR3 nucleotides are TGTGCCAGCAGCCGGGGACAGCCGAGCTCTGGAAACACCATATATTTT.

The chain uses TRBV5-8 and TRBJ1-2, with a possible D match to TRBD1 (5 bases). The CDR3 totals 15 residues. Trimming left V 0 bases short and J 4 bases short, with 13 bases between. Germline values: CDR1 SGHTS, CDR2 YDEGEE. The CDR3 here is CASSLEWGGSYGYTF. The CDR3 DNA is TGTGCCAGCAGCTTGGAGTGGGGCGGCTCCTATGGCTACACCTTC.

In its sample, this clone was seen a few times. The V and J genes are TRBV9 and TRBJ1-1; D not resolved. The V and J ends lost 1 base and 4 bases respectively, with 8 bases between them. Per germline, CDR1 SGDLS and CDR2 YYNGEE. The length of the CDR3 is 13 residues. The CDR3: CASSVTGSTEAFF. CDR3 DNA sequence: TGTGCCAGCAGCGTAACCGGGAGCACTGAAGCTTTCTTT. The full variable domain, in which reference TRBV9 and TRBJ1-1 provide the parts outside the CDR3, is DSGVTQTPKHLITATGQRVTLRCSPRSGDLSVYWYQQSLDQGLQFLIQYYNGEERAKGNILERFSAQQFPDLHSELNLSSLELGDSALYFCASSVTGSTEAFFGQGTRLTVV.

The CDR3 bases are TGTGCCAGCCGCGACAGGGGTTATGGCTACACCTTC. It yields the protein CASRDRGYGYTF. This chain links TRBV19 with TRBJ1-2; 8 bases agree with TRBD1. Trimming removed 9 bases from V and 5 bases from J; junction bases left unmatched: 5. The CDR3 totals 12 residues. Germline lookup yields CDR1 LNHDA and CDR2 SQIVND (reference sequence).

The chain recombines TRBV2 with TRBJ1-2, with D hard to call. The V gene lost 4 bases and the J gene lost 4 bases, with 10 bases spanning the gap. The CDR3 spans 13 residues. Per the germline V gene, CDR1 is SNHLY and CDR2 is FYNNEI. The CDR3 bases are TGTGCCAGCAGTGGGCAGGTCAGCTATGGCTACACCTTC. This gives the protein CASSGQVSYGYTF.

This chain links TRBV29-1 with TRBJ2-1, with D perhaps TRBD2 (5 bases). Trimming took 6 bases from V and 5 from J, leaving 14 bases between them. Germline loops: CDR1 SQVTM, CDR2 ANQGSEA. The CDR3 spans 13 residues. The CDR3 is CSVEDVRDNEQFF. CDR3 coding DNA: TGCAGCGTAGAGGACGTGCGGGACAATGAGCAGTTCTTC.